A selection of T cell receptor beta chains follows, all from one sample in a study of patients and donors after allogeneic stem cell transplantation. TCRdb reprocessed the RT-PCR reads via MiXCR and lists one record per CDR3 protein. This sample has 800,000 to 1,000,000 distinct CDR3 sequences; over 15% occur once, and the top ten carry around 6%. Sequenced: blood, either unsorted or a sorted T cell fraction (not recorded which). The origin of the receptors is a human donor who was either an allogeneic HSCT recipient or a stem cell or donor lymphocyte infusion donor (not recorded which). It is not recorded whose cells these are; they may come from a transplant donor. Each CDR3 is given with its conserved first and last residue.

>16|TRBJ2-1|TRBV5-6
CASSWGTVSLYNEQFF
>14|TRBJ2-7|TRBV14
CASSQDLKGREQYF
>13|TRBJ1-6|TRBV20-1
CSAREGTNSPLHF
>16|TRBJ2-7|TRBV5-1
CASGYSGTAATHEQYF
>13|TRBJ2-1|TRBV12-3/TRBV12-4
CASSEGLAGVQFF
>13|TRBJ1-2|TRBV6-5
CASSYPGQGRYTF
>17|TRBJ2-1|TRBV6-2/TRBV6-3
CASSRTGPVGGSNEQFF
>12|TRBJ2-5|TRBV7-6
CASSAIQETQYF
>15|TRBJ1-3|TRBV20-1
CSARDPKTYGNTIYF
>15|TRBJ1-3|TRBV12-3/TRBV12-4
CASSGTRPSGNTIYF
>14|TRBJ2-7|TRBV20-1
CSARESDRDLEQYF
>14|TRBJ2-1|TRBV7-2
CASSFTSGGNEQFF
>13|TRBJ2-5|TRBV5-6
CASSLFLGETQYF
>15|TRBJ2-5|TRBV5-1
CASSLVGQGVETQYF
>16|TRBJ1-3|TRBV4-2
CASSQRRLSSGNTIYF
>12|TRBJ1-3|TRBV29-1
CSVVTGLGSIYF
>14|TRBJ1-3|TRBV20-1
CSATTGLAGNTIYF
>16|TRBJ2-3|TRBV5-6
CASSHPSGTSTDTQYF
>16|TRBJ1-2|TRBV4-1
CASSGDRGTISYGYTF
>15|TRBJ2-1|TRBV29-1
CSVEDSRTAYNEQFF
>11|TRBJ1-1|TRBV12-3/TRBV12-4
CAGQGGPESFF
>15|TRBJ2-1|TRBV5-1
CASSDGLAGGGEQFF
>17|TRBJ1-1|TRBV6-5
CASSYSVDIWQLSEAFF
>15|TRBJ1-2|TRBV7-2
CASSFSPTGVDGYTF
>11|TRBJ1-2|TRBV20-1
CSAPPDYGYTF
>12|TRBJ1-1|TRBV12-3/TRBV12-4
CASSPDSREAFF
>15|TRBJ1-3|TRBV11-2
CASSSPVTVGNTIYF
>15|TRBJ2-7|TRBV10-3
CAISEFALAGVEQYF
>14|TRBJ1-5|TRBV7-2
CASSSWGPNQPQHF
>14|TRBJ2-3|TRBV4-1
CASSQETSADTQYF
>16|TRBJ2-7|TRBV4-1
CASSQVGSGRATEQYF
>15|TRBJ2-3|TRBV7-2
CASSLGGLTTDTQYF
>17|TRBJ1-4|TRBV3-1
CASSQATPGRGREKLFF
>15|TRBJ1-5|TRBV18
CASSAGQSSNQPQHF
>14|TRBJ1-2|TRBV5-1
CASSPTDRPAGYTF
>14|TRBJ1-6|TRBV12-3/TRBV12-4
CASSLTGRVSPLHF
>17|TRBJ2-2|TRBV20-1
CSASGLRAGGTPGELFF
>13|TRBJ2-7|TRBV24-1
CATSASRVHEQYF
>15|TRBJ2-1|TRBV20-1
CSARDQWRSYNEQFF
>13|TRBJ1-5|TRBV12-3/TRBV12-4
CASSGTLNQPQHF
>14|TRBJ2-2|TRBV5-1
CASSLVTGPGELFF
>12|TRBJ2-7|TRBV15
CATSRRQGVLRF